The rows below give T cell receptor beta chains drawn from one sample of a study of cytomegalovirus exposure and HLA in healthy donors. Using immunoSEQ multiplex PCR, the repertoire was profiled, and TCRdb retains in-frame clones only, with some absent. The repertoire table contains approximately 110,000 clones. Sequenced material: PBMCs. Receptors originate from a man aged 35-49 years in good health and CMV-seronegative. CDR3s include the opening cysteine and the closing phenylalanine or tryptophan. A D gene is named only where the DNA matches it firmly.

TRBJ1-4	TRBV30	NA	CAWSVRQGDEKLFF	TGTGCCTGGAGTGTACGGCAGGGCGATGAAAAACTGTTTTTT
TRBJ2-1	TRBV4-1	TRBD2	CASSQEPGLAGGEGFF	TGCGCCAGCAGCCAGGAACCGGGACTAGCGGGAGGGGAGGGGTTCTTC
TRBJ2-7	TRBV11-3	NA	CASSLGTGFTDEQYF	TGTGCCAGCAGCTTAGGAACGGGATTTACGGACGAGCAGTACTTC
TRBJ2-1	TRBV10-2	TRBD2	CASSESRAGGLRERSSYNEQFF	TGCGCCAGCAGTGAGTCTCGAGCGGGAGGACTCCGGGAAAGAAGCTCCTACAATGAGCAGTTCTTC
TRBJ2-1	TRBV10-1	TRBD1	CASRFRDSSYNEQFF	TGCGCCAGCAGATTCCGGGACAGCTCCTACAATGAGCAGTTCTTC
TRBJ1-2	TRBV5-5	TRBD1	CASSLGQGGGYTF	TGTGCCAGCAGCTTGGGACAGGGGGGTGGCTACACCTTC
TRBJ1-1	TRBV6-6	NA	CASSYPPGHLYTEAFF	TGTGCCAGCAGTTACCCCCCGGGACACTTGTACACTGAAGCTTTCTTT
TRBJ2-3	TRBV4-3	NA	CASSQGTSTDTQYF	TGCGCCAGCAGCCAAGGGACAAGCACAGATACGCAGTATTTT
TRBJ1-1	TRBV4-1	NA	CASSATAQGNTEAFF	TGCGCCAGCAGCGCGACGGCACAGGGCAACACTGAAGCTTTCTTT
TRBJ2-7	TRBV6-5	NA	CASSYERKSYEQYF	TGTGCCAGCAGTTACGAGCGGAAGTCCTACGAGCAGTACTTC
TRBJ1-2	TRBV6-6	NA	CASSYSIRVNYGYTF	TGTGCCAGCAGTTACTCGATTAGAGTAAACTATGGCTACACCTTC
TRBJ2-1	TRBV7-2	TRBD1	CASSPSGQVNNEQFF	TGTGCCAGCAGTCCCTCGGGACAGGTAAACAATGAGCAGTTCTTC
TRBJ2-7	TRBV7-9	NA	CASSARTSNVYEQYF	TGTGCCAGCAGCGCTCGGACTTCAAACGTCTACGAGCAGTACTTC
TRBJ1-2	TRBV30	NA	CAWSIRGNYGYTF	TGTGCCTGGAGTATCCGGGGAAACTATGGCTACACCTTC
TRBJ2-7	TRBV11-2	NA	CASSSPPSGAYEQYF	TGTGCCAGCAGCTCCCCCCCCAGCGGCGCCTACGAGCAGTACTTC
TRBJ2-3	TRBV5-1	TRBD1	CASRGQGLGKTDTQYF	TGCGCCAGCAGAGGACAGGGTTTGGGGAAAACAGATACGCAGTATTTT
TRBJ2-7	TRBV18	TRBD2	CASSLVTPGGPYEQYF	TGTGCCAGCTCCCTTGTGACGCCGGGAGGACCCTACGAGCAGTACTTC